This TCR beta chain emerged from a study of shared clonotypes between healthy human individuals. Background on the study: Used for every donor were three CD4 naive, three CD4 memory, two CD8 naive and one CD8 memory plate. Findings and caveats of the study: The diversity represented, both genetic and in exposure history, was limited by few donors. Researchers found naive subsets generally carried larger estimated richness than memory subsets.

Produced via immunoSEQ multiplex PCR; TCRdb's table is partial and in-frame only. This table has over a million clones, around 78% appearing once. On this clone: Its specificity is unknown.

The sequence derives from a man aged 18 to 29 in good health. Some clones in this sample may be carry-over from other donors' samples. The source material was memory CD4+ T cells from PBMCs. Subset given: CD45RA-negative fraction.

CDR3 coding DNA: TGTGCCAGCGGAGGAGGAGGACAATTTAGCAATCAGCCCCAGCATTTT. This encodes CASGGGGQFSNQPQHF. The genes are TRBV28 and TRBJ1-5; perhaps TRBD1 as D (5 bases). V shed 8 bases and J shed 0 bases, with 17 bases lying between them. The CDR3 spans 16 residues. Looked up from germline, CDR1 is MDHEN and CDR2 is SYDVKM. The entire variable domain, with the rest obtained from reference TRBV28 and TRBJ1-5, is as follows: DVKVTQSSRYLVKRTGEKVFLECVQDMDHENMFWYRQDPGLGLRLIYFSYDVKMKEKGDIPEGYSVSREKKERFSLILESASTNQTSMYLCASGGGGQFSNQPQHFGDGTRLSIL.